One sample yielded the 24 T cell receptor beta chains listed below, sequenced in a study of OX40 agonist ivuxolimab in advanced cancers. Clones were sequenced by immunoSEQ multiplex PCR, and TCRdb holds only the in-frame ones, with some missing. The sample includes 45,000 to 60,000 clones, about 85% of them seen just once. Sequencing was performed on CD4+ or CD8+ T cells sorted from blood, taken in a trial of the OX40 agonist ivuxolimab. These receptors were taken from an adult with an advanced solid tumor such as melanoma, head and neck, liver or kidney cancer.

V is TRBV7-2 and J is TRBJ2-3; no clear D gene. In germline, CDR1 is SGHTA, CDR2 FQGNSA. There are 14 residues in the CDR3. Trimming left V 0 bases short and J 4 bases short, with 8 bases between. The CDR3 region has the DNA TGTGCCAGCAGCTTAGCTCGCCGAGCAGATACGCAGTATTTT. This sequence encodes CASSLARRADTQYF.

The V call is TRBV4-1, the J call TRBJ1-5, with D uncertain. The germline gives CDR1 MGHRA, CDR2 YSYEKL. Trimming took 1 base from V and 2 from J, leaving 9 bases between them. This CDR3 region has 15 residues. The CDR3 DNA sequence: TGCGCCAGCAGCCAAGCGGTAGAAGGCAATCAGCCCCAGCATTTT. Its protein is CASSQAVEGNQPQHF.

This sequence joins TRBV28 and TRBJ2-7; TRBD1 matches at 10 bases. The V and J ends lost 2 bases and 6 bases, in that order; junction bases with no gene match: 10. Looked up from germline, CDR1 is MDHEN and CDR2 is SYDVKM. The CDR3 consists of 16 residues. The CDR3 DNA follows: TGTGCCAGCAGTTTAGCAACCGGGACAGGGGATGGCGAGCAGTACTTC. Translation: CASSLATGTGDGEQYF. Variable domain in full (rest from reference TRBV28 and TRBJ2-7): DVKVTQSSRYLVKRTGEKVFLECVQDMDHENMFWYRQDPGLGLRLIYFSYDVKMKEKGDIPEGYSVSREKKERFSLILESASTNQTSMYLCASSLATGTGDGEQYFGPGTRLTVT.

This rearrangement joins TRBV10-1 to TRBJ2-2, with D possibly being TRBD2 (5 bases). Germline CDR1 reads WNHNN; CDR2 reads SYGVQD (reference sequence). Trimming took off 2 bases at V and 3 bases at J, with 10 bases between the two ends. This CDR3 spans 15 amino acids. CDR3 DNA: TGCGCCAGCAGTGAGGGCGGGCGGGACACCGGGGAGCTGTTTTTT. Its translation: CASSEGGRDTGELFF.

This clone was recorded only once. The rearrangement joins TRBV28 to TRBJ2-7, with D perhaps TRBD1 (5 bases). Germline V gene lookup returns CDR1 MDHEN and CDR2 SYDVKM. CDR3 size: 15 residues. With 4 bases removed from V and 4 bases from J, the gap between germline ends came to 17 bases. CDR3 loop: CASSWTSQGLYEQYF. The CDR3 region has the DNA TGTGCCAGCAGTTGGACATCGCAGGGATTGTACGAGCAGTACTTC. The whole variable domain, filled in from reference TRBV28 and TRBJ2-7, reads DVKVTQSSRYLVKRTGEKVFLECVQDMDHENMFWYRQDPGLGLRLIYFSYDVKMKEKGDIPEGYSVSREKKERFSLILESASTNQTSMYLCASSWTSQGLYEQYFGPGTRLTVT.

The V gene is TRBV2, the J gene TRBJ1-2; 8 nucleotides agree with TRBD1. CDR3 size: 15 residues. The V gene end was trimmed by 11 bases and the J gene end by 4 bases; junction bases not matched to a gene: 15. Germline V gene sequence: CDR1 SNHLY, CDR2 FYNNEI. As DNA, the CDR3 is TGTGCCTCCACAGGGGGAGTTAAGAATAGCTATGGCTACACCTTC. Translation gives CASTGGVKNSYGYTF.

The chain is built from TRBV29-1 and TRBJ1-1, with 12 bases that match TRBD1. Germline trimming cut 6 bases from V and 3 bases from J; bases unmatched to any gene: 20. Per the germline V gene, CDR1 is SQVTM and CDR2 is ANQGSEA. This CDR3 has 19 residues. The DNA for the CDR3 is TGCAGCGTCCCCCCAGAGGGACCCGGGACAGGGGGCGTGTACACTGAAGCTTTCTTT. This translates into CSVPPEGPGTGGVYTEAFF.

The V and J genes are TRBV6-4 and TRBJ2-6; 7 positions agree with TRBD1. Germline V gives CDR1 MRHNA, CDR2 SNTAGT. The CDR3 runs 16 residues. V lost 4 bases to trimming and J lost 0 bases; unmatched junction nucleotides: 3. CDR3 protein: CASSGGTASGANVLTF. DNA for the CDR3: TGTGCCAGCAGTGGGGGGACAGCCTCTGGGGCCAACGTCCTGACTTTC.

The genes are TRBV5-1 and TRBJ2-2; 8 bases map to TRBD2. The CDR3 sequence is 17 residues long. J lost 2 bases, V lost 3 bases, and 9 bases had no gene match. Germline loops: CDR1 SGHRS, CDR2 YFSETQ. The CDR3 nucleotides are TGCGCCAGCAGCTGGGGACTAGTCGTCCCAAACACCGGGGAGCTGTTTTTT. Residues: CASSWGLVVPNTGELFF.

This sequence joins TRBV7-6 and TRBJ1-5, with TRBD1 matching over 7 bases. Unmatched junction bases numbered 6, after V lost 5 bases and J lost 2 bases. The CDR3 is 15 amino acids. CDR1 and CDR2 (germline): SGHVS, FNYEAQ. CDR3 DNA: TGTGCCAGCAGCCTATACAGGGGTCGCAATCAGCCCCAGCATTTT. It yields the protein CASSLYRGRNQPQHF.

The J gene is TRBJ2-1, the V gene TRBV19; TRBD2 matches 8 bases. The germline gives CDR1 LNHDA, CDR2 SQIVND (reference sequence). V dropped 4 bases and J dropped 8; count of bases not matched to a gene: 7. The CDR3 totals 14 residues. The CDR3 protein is CASSTQWREDEQFF. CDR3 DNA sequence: TGTGCCAGTAGTACCCAGTGGCGGGAGGATGAGCAGTTCTTC.

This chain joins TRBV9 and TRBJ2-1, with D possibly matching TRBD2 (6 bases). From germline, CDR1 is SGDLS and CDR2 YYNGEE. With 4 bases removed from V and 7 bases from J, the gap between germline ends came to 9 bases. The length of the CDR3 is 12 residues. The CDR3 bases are TGTGCCAGCAGCTTCGGGGGAAATGAGCAGTTCTTC. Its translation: CASSFGGNEQFF.

CDR3 nucleotides: TGTGCCAGCAGCTTGGTGTCCGGGGTCGAAGATGGCTACACCTTC. The encoded protein is CASSLVSGVEDGYTF. The rearrangement uses TRBV5-6 and TRBJ1-2; D unclear. Trimming left V 0 bases short and J 6 bases short, with 15 bases between. CDR3 length: 15 amino acids. CDR1 SGHDT and CDR2 YYEEEE come from the germline V gene. Drawing the rest from reference TRBV5-6 and TRBJ1-2, the complete variable domain is DAGVTQSPTHLIKTRGQQVTLRCSPKSGHDTVSWYQQALGQGPQFIFQYYEEEERQRGNFPDRFSGHQFPNYSSELNVNALLLGDSALYLCASSLVSGVEDGYTFGSGTRLTVV.

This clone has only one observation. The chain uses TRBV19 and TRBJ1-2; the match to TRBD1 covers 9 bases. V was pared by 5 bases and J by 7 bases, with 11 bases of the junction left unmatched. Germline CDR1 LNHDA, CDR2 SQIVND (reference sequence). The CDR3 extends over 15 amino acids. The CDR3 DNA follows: TGTGCCAGTAGTCCGGCCGGGACAGGGTCGTTTGGCTACACCTTC. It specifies CASSPAGTGSFGYTF.

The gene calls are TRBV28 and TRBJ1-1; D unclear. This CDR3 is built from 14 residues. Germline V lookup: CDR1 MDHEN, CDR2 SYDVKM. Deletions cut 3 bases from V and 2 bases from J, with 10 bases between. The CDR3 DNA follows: TGTGCCAGCAGTTTGGCTTGGCAAAACACTGAAGCTTTCTTT. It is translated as CASSLAWQNTEAFF.

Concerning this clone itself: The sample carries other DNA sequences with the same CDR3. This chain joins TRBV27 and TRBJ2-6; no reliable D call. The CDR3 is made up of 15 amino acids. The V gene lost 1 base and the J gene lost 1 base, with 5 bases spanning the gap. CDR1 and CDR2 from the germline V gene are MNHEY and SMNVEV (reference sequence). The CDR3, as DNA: TGTGCCAGCAGTTTATTGTGGTCTGGGGCCAACGTCCTGACTTTC. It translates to CASSLLWSGANVLTF.

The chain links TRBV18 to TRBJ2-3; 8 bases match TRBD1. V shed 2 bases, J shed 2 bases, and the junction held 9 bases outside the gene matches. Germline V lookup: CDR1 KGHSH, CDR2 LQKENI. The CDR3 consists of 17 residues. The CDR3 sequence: CASSPKDRGTNTDTQYF. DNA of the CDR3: TGTGCCAGCTCACCAAAAGACAGGGGAACCAACACAGATACGCAGTATTTT. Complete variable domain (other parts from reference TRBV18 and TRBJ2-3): NAGVMQNPRHLVRRRGQEARLRCSPMKGHSHVYWYRQLPEEGLKFMVYLQKENIIDESGMPKERFSAEFPKEGPSILRIQQVVRGDSAAYFCASSPKDRGTNTDTQYFGPGTRLTVL.

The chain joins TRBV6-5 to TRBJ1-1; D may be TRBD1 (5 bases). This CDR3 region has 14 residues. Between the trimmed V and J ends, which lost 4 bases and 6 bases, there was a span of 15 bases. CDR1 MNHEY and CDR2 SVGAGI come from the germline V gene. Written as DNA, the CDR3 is TGTGCCAGCAGTTCCACTCAGTGGGGGGCTGAAGCTTTCTTT. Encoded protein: CASSSTQWGAEAFF.

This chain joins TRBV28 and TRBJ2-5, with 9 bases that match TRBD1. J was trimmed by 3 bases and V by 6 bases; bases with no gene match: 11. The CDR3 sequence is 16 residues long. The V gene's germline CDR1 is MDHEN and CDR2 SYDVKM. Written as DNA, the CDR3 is TGTGCCAGCAGCCATACTCCGGGACAGGGAAAAGAGACCCAGTACTTC. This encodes CASSHTPGQGKETQYF.

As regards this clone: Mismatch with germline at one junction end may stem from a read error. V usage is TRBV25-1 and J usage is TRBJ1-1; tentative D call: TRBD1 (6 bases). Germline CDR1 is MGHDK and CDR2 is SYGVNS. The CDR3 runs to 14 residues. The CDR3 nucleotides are TGTGCCAGCAGTGAGCGAGGGGGGGACACTGAAGCTTCCTTT. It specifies CASSERGGDTEASF.

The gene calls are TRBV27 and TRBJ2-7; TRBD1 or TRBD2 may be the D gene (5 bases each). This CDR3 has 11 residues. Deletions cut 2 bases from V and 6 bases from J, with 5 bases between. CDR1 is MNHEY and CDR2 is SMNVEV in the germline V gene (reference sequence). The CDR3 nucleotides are TGTGCCAGCAGTTTAGGGACCGAGCAGTACTTC. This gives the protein CASSLGTEQYF.

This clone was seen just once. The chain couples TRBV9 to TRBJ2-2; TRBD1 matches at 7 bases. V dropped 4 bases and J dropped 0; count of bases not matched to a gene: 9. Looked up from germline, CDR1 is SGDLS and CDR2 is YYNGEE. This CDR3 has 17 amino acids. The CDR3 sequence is CASSLSRQGPNTGELFF. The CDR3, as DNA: TGTGCCAGCAGCTTGAGCCGACAGGGACCGAACACCGGGGAGCTGTTTTTT.

Written as DNA, the CDR3 is TGTGCCAGCAGTTACGATTCCCTTGGGGGAACGCAGTATTTT. Its translation: CASSYDSLGGTQYF. This chain uses TRBV6-5 with TRBJ2-3; D is possibly TRBD1 or TRBD2 (5 bases each). The CDR3 has 14 amino acids. Germline V CDR1 and CDR2: MNHEY, SVGAGI. V lost 2 bases to trimming and J lost 9 bases, with 15 bases between them.

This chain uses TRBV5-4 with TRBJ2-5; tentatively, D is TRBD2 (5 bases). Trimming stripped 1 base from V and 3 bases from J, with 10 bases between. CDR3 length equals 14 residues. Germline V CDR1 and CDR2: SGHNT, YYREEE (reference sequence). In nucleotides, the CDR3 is TGTGCCAGCAGCTTGAGTAAGAGGGAAGAGACCCAGTACTTC. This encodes CASSLSKREETQYF.